These 6 T cell receptor beta chains came from one sample sequenced in a study of T cell responses to AZD1222 COVID-19 vaccine. Assay: immunoSEQ multiplex PCR; the TCRdb copy retains only in-frame clones and omits some. The sample shows approximately 150,000 clones, about 90% of them seen only once. The input for sequencing was peripheral blood, taken 28 days after the second AZD1222 dose. All receptors derive from an adult who received the AZD1222 COVID-19 vaccine.

This chain connects TRBV18 to TRBJ1-3; possible D gene TRBD1, 6 bases. With 6 bases removed from V and 0 bases from J, the gap between germline ends came to 21 bases. Germline CDR1 reads KGHSH; CDR2 reads LQKENI. This CDR3 is built from 18 residues. This CDR3 reads CASSRYQSGQISGNTIYF. CDR3 nucleotide sequence: TGTGCCAGCTCGCGCTACCAGAGTGGACAGATCTCTGGAAACACCATATATTTT.

This chain links TRBV7-2 with TRBJ2-3, with D unclear. The CDR3 runs 13 residues. Germline CDR1 and CDR2: SGHTA and FQGNSA. V lost 2 bases and J 2 bases, leaving 5 bases between the germline ends. CDR3 coding DNA: TGTGCCAGCAGCTTAACCCACACAGATACGCAGTATTTT. It translates to CASSLTHTDTQYF.

The chain combines TRBV6-5 with TRBJ2-2, with D hard to call. The ends were cut back, 9 bases at V and 1 base at J, with 12 bases in the middle. CDR3 length: 14 residues. CDR1 and CDR2 (germline): MNHEY, SVGAGI. For the CDR3, the DNA is TGTGCCAGTGTGCCTCAGAGGAACACCGGGGAGCTGTTTTTT. Translated: CASVPQRNTGELFF.

V is TRBV5-1 and J is TRBJ1-2, with TRBD1 matching 8 bases. V gave up 4 bases and J gave up 7 bases; unmatched junction bases: 9. CDR3 length: 14 residues. Per germline, CDR1 SGHRS and CDR2 YFSETQ. The DNA of the CDR3 is TGCGCCAGCAGCGAACCGACAGGGGCTGGTGGCTACACCTTC. Encoded protein: CASSEPTGAGGYTF. Full variable domain (rest looked up from reference TRBV5-1 and TRBJ1-2): KAGVTQTPRYLIKTRGQQVTLSCSPISGHRSVSWYQQTPGQGLQFLFEYFSETQRNKGNFPGRFSGRQFSNSRSEMNVSTLELGDSALYLCASSEPTGAGGYTFGSGTRLTVV.

The CDR3 sequence is CASSQTGAETQYF. The CDR3, as DNA: TGTGCCAGCAGCCAGACAGGGGCCGAGACCCAGTACTTC. V is TRBV11-2 and J is TRBJ2-5, with 8 bases identical to TRBD1. The CDR3 length is 13 residues. Germline CDR1 and CDR2: SGHAT and FQNNGV. The V and J ends lost 5 bases and 5 bases, in that order; junction bases with no gene match: 4.

V usage is TRBV12-3 or TRBV12-4 and J usage is TRBJ1-5; 8 bases match TRBD1. The CDR3 covers 13 residues. The V segment lost 5 bases and the J segment 4 bases; nucleotides outside the gene matches: 1. The CDR3 DNA reads as TGTGCCAGCAGTGGGACAGGAAATCAGCCCCAGCATTTT. Translating gives CASSGTGNQPQHF.